This record looks at one TCR beta chain sequence and its context. Antigen: not known. The sample is drawn from a study of T-cell reconstitution after alpha-beta-depleted transplantation in children. The TCRbeta library incorporated unique molecular identifiers. Each CDR3 protein is one row after TCRdb ran MiXCR on the PCR reads. The repertoire includes about 1,000,000 distinct CDR3 sequences, about 26% of them detected once, and more than 25% sits in the top ten. The CDR3 covers 13 residues. V lost 6 bases, J lost 7 bases, and 6 bases stayed unmatched. Germline V lookup: CDR1 DFQATT, CDR2 SNEGSKA (reference sequence). Study-level points and caveats: High day-60 TCRbeta diversity in some patients came from surviving recipient T cells and thymic progenitors. About two months after transplant, alpha-beta T cells reportedly came from several hundred expanded graft clones. At the one-year point after transplant, T-cell counts and TCRbeta diversity were found to come mostly from T cells that had been newly produced.

The material was PBMCs, mostly from graft donor cells, obtained 360 days after TCRalphabeta/CD19-depleted stem cell transplant. The receptor was isolated from a boy less than two years old who had a stem cell transplant for SCID, so the T cells may come from the graft donor. The chain couples TRBV20-1 to TRBJ1-6; 7 nucleotides agree with TRBD1. Here the CDR3 reads CSAAGQTNSPLHF. CDR3 coding DNA: TGCAGTGCAGCGGGACAGACCAATTCACCCCTCCACTTT.